This record looks at one TCR beta chain sequence and its context. Clones were read by immunoSEQ multiplex PCR, and TCRdb kept only the in-frame ones, dropping some. Here the sample spans 2 million to 2.5 million clones, approximately 93% being singletons. Germline values: CDR1 SGHDT, CDR2 YYEEEE. The CDR3 has 15 residues. The V and J ends lost 5 bases and 0 bases, in that order; junction bases with no gene match: 8. The data were obtained in a study of shared clonotypes between healthy human individuals. Study background: The composition of the donors was a couple of women and three men aged 18 to 49.

This chain links TRBV5-6 with TRBJ2-7; TRBD1 matches at 7 bases. Input material: naive CD4+ T cells from PBMCs. Subset denoted: CD45RA+ positively selected. This sequence originates from a man aged 18-30 years in good health. Some clones in this sample may be carry-over from other donors' samples. This CDR3 is CASSPQGRFSYEQYF. In nucleotides, the CDR3 is TGTGCCAGCAGTCCACAGGGGAGATTCTCCTACGAGCAGTACTTC.